This T cell receptor (beta chain) was found in a study of control samples from healthy donors and cancer patients. The CDR3 totals 14 residues. Germline values: CDR1 SGHRS, CDR2 YFSETQ. V lost 5 bases to trimming and J lost 5 bases, with 13 bases between them. Clones were read by immunoSEQ multiplex PCR, and TCRdb kept only the in-frame ones, dropping some. There are about 150,000 clones in the sample; more than 85% occur only once, and around 2.5% lies in the top ten. The receptor was isolated from a man aged 50 to 60 in good health. The rearrangement links TRBV5-1 to TRBJ1-4, with a possible D match to TRBD1 (5 bases). The specimen was blood. CDR3 sequence: CASRSGTDNEKLFF. The CDR3 DNA follows: TGCGCCAGCAGGTCCGGGACGGACAATGAAAAACTGTTTTTT. Filled out from reference TRBV5-1 and TRBJ1-4, the complete variable domain reads KAGVTQTPRYLIKTRGQQVTLSCSPISGHRSVSWYQQTPGQGLQFLFEYFSETQRNKGNFPGRFSGRQFSNSRSEMNVSTLELGDSALYLCASRSGTDNEKLFFGSGTQLSVL.